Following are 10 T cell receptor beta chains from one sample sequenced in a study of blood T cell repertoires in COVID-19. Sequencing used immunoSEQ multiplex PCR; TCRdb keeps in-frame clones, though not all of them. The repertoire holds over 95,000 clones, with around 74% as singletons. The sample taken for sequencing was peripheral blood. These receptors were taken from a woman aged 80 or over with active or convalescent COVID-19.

CDR3 nucleotide sequence: TGTGCCAGCAGCGGGCGGGGGACGATAGGACGGAACGAGCAGTTCTTC. It codes for CASSGRGTIGRNEQFF. The chain couples TRBV9 to TRBJ2-1; 7 bases are a match to TRBD2. Looked up from germline, CDR1 is SGDLS and CDR2 is YYNGEE. The CDR3 runs to 16 residues. Trimming removed 3 bases from V and 10 bases from J; junction bases left unmatched: 16.

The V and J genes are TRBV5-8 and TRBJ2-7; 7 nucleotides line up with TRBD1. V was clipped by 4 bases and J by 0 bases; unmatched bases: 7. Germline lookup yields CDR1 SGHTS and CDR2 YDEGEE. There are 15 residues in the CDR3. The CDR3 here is CASSLRQGSSYEQYF. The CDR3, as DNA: TGTGCCAGCAGCCTGAGACAGGGTAGCTCCTACGAGCAGTACTTC.

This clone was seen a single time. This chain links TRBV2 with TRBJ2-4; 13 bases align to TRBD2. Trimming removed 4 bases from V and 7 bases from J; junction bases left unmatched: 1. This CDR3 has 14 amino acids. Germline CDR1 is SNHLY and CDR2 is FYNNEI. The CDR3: CASSGTSGSNIQYF. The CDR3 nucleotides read TGTGCCAGCAGTGGGACTAGCGGGAGTAACATTCAGTACTTC.

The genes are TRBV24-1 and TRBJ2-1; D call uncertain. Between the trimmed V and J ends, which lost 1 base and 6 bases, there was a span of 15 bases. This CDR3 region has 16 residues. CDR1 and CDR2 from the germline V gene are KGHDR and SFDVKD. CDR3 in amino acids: CATSDLSAAFTNEQFF. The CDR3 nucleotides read TGTGCCACCAGTGATTTAAGTGCGGCTTTTACCAATGAGCAGTTCTTC.

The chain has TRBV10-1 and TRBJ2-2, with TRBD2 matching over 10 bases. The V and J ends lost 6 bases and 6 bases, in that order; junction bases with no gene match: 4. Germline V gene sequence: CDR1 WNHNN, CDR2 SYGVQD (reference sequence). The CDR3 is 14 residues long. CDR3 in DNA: TGCGCCAGCAGACTAGCGGGGTTATCCGGGGAGCTGTTTTTT. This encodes CASRLAGLSGELFF.

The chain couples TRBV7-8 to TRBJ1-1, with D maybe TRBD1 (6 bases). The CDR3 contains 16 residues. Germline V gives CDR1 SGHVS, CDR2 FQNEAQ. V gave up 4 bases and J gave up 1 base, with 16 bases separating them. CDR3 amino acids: CASSSRGVGTNTEAFF. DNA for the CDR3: TGTGCCAGCAGCTCCAGGGGTGTGGGGACGAACACTGAAGCTTTCTTT.

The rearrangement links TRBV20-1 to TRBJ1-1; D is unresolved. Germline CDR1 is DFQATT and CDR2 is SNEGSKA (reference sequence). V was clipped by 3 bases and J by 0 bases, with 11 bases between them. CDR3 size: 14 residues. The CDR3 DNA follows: TGCAGTGCTAGTAGTGGCCACATGAACACTGAAGCTTTCTTT. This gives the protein CSASSGHMNTEAFF.

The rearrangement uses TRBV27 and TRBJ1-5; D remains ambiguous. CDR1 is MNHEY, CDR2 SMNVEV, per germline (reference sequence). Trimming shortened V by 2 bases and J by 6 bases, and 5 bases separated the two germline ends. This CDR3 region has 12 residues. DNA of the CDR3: TGTGCCAGCAGTTTAGTCGGTCAGCCCCAGCATTTT. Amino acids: CASSLVGQPQHF.

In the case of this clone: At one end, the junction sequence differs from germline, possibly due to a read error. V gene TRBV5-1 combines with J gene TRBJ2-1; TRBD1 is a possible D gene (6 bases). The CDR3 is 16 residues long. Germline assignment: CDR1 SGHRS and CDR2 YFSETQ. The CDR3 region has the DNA TGTGCCAGCAGCCCGCGCAGGGGTGGTTGGGACAATGAGCAGTTCTTC. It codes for CASSPRRGGWDNEQFF. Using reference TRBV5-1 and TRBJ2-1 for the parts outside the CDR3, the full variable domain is KAGVTQTPRYLIKTRGQQVTLSCSPISGHRSVSWYQQTPGQGLQFLFEYFSETQRNKGNFPGRFSGRQFSNSRSEMNVSTLELGDSALYLCASSPRRGGWDNEQFFGPGTRLTVL.

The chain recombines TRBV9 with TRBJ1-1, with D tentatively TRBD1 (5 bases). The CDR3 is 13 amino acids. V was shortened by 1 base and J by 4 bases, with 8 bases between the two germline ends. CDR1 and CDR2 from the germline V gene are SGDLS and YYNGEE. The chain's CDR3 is CASSVIGGTEAFF. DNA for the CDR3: TGTGCCAGCAGCGTAATCGGGGGCACTGAAGCTTTCTTT.